There are a few counts of the clone carrying this T cell receptor (beta chain). Antigen unknown. Sequencing targeted expressed TCRB transcripts, as all isolated RNA had been reverse transcribed. Repertoires were generated with immunoSEQ multiplex PCR, while TCRdb's copy carries only in-frame clones and drops some. The sample carries hundreds of thousands of clones, roughly 13% recorded once. Sorted CD4+ subsets: naive, central memory, regulatory, stem cell-like memory (CD45RO/CCR7/CD25/CD127/CD95/CD27 panel). CDR1 and CDR2 (germline): SGHVS, FNYEAQ. CDR3 size: 11 residues. Trimming left V 6 bases short and J 6 bases short, with 9 bases between. The sample belongs to a study of beta chain features in type 1 diabetes. Regarding the study as a whole: Across patients, naive, central memory and Treg TCRB repertoires exhibited apparently greater similarity than was observed across healthy donors. People with Type 1 diabetes carried modestly yet significantly shorter TCRB CDR3s in all four CD4+ subsets.

Sequenced: naive CD4+ T cells from blood. J is TRBJ2-7 and V is TRBV7-6; a possible D gene is TRBD2 (7 bases). The TCR comes from a man between 18 and 35 years old with type 1 diabetes. CDR3 coding DNA: TGTGCCAGCAGTAGGGGGGGCGAGCAGTACTTC. Protein sequence: CASSRGGEQYF.